This T cell receptor (beta chain) was captured in a study of diagnostic markers for celiac disease (TCRdb year 2020). By frequency, this clonotype is medium-sized (0.01 to 0.1%), with no count recorded. There is no known antigen for this receptor. CDR1 and CDR2 are drawn from the germline V gene (reference sequence): DFQATT, SNEGSKA. The CDR3 numbers 11 residues from cysteine through phenylalanine. The DNA is unrecorded. The instrument was an Illumina MiSeq. TCRdb reprocessed the sequencing reads and holds a single record per CDR3 protein sequence, with no DNA. The sample's records list some 800 distinct CDR3 sequences. Clones ranked in the top ten supply less than 60% of the sample.

The chain links TRBV20-1 with TRBJ2-7. The clonotype was recovered from a human donor. This table probably holds off-target reads from a library built for another chain. What was sequenced was either unsorted cells or a sorted T cell fraction (not recorded which). The CDR3 here reads CSARVELEQYF.